Listed below are T cell receptor beta chains from one sample, sequenced in a study of shared clonotypes between healthy human individuals. Sequencing used immunoSEQ multiplex PCR; TCRdb keeps in-frame clones, though not all of them. The sample records around 1.1 million clones, 75% to 80% being singletons. Sequencing used memory CD4+ T cells from PBMCs. The receptors stem from a man between 18 and 35 years old in good health. Some clones in this sample may be carry-over from other donors' samples. Each CDR3 is given with its conserved first and last residue. A D gene is named only where the DNA matches it firmly. Only part of the rows carry a size: once, few, many, or a class if the clone is expanded.

v_call: TRBV7-2
cdr3_length: 15
d_call: TRBD2
j_call: TRBJ2-1
clone_size: -
cdr3_aa: CASSLGTSVNNEQFF
cdr3_nt: TGTGCCAGCAGCTTAGGCACTAGCGTAAACAATGAGCAGTTCTTC

v_call: TRBV28
cdr3_length: 15
d_call: -
j_call: TRBJ1-1
clone_size: -
cdr3_aa: CASSRGGPGDIEAFF
cdr3_nt: TGTGCCAGCAGTCGGGGCGGTCCAGGGGATATTGAAGCTTTCTTT

v_call: TRBV20-1
cdr3_length: 11
d_call: -
j_call: TRBJ2-2
clone_size: -
cdr3_aa: CSAGRPGELFF
cdr3_nt: TGCAGTGCTGGGAGGCCCGGGGAGCTGTTTTTT

v_call: TRBV5-1
cdr3_length: 16
d_call: TRBD1
j_call: TRBJ2-1
clone_size: -
cdr3_aa: CASSLGGQGAYNEQFF
cdr3_nt: TGCGCCAGCAGCTTGGGGGGACAGGGGGCCTACAATGAGCAGTTCTTC

v_call: TRBV30
cdr3_length: 13
d_call: -
j_call: TRBJ2-1
clone_size: -
cdr3_aa: CAWSSQVDNEQFF
cdr3_nt: TGTGCCTGGAGTTCACAGGTAGACAATGAGCAGTTCTTC

v_call: TRBV5-1
cdr3_length: 14
d_call: -
j_call: TRBJ2-7
clone_size: -
cdr3_aa: CASSLQAGNYEQYF
cdr3_nt: TGCGCCAGCAGCTTGCAAGCTGGAAACTACGAGCAGTACTTC

v_call: TRBV7-9
cdr3_length: 17
d_call: TRBD2
j_call: TRBJ2-2
clone_size: -
cdr3_aa: CASSLPGLAGVTGELFF
cdr3_nt: TGTGCCAGCAGCTTACCCGGACTAGCGGGAGTGACCGGGGAGCTGTTTTTT

v_call: TRBV19
cdr3_length: 12
d_call: -
j_call: TRBJ1-1
clone_size: few
cdr3_aa: CASSAWGTEAFF
cdr3_nt: TGTGCCAGCTCGGCCTGGGGGACTGAAGCTTTCTTT

v_call: TRBV5-1
cdr3_length: 17
d_call: TRBD2
j_call: TRBJ2-3
clone_size: once
cdr3_aa: CASSSGSGTSLTDTQYF
cdr3_nt: TGCGCCAGCAGCTCTGGTAGCGGGACATCTCTCACAGATACGCAGTATTTT

v_call: TRBV21-1
cdr3_length: 11
d_call: -
j_call: TRBJ2-1
clone_size: once
cdr3_aa: CASPGGNEQFF
cdr3_nt: TGTGCCAGCCCAGGGGGCAATGAGCAGTTCTTC

v_call: TRBV27
cdr3_length: 13
d_call: -
j_call: TRBJ2-5
clone_size: -
cdr3_aa: CASSLRRVETQYF
cdr3_nt: TGTGCCAGCAGTCTTCGCCGGGTAGAGACCCAGTACTTC

v_call: TRBV5-1
cdr3_length: 16
d_call: -
j_call: TRBJ2-1
clone_size: -
cdr3_aa: CASSLQTGLAYNEQFF
cdr3_nt: TGCGCCAGCAGCTTACAGACTGGTCTCGCTTACAATGAGCAGTTCTTC

v_call: TRBV9
cdr3_length: 16
d_call: -
j_call: TRBJ2-1
clone_size: -
cdr3_aa: CASSVGPLAQENEQFF
cdr3_nt: TGTGCCAGCAGCGTAGGTCCTCTCGCGCAGGAAAATGAGCAGTTCTTC

v_call: TRBV6-6
cdr3_length: 15
d_call: TRBD1
j_call: TRBJ2-7
clone_size: -
cdr3_aa: CASSLPGQGYYEQYF
cdr3_nt: TGTGCCAGCAGCCTTCCGGGACAGGGGTACTACGAGCAGTACTTC

v_call: TRBV5-1
cdr3_length: 13
d_call: -
j_call: TRBJ2-5
clone_size: -
cdr3_aa: CASSLKGEETQYF
cdr3_nt: TGCGCCAGCAGCTTGAAAGGCGAAGAGACCCAGTACTTC

v_call: TRBV5-1
cdr3_length: 14
d_call: -
j_call: TRBJ2-7
clone_size: few
cdr3_aa: CASSLFIQGEEQYF
cdr3_nt: TGCGCCAGCAGCTTGTTTATACAGGGTGAGGAGCAGTACTTC

v_call: TRBV7-6
cdr3_length: 13
d_call: TRBD1
j_call: TRBJ1-1
clone_size: -
cdr3_aa: CASSPRTGDQAFF
cdr3_nt: TGTGCCAGCAGCCCGCGTACAGGGGATCAAGCTTTCTTT

v_call: TRBV27
cdr3_length: 13
d_call: -
j_call: TRBJ2-7
clone_size: -
cdr3_aa: CASSLLDRYEQYF
cdr3_nt: TGTGCCAGCAGTTTATTGGACAGATACGAGCAGTACTTC

v_call: TRBV4-3
cdr3_length: 15
d_call: -
j_call: TRBJ2-1
clone_size: -
cdr3_aa: CASSQFGQEYNEQFF
cdr3_nt: TGCGCCAGCAGCCAGTTTGGACAAGAATACAATGAGCAGTTCTTC

v_call: TRBV25-1
cdr3_length: 11
d_call: -
j_call: TRBJ2-7
clone_size: -
cdr3_aa: CASSENLEQYF
cdr3_nt: TGTGCCAGCAGTGAAAACCTCGAGCAGTACTTC

v_call: TRBV15
cdr3_length: 15
d_call: -
j_call: TRBJ2-4
clone_size: -
cdr3_aa: CATSRPTGSGNIQYF
cdr3_nt: TGTGCCACCAGCAGACCTACAGGGTCCGGGAACATTCAGTACTTC

v_call: TRBV7-2
cdr3_length: 15
d_call: TRBD2
j_call: TRBJ2-2
clone_size: -
cdr3_aa: CASSFLAGHTGELFF
cdr3_nt: TGTGCCAGCAGCTTCCTAGCGGGACATACCGGGGAGCTGTTTTTT

v_call: TRBV5-1
cdr3_length: 15
d_call: -
j_call: TRBJ2-5
clone_size: -
cdr3_aa: CASSLEGGLAGTQYF
cdr3_nt: TGCGCCAGCAGCTTGGAGGGGGGGCTCGCTGGGACCCAGTACTTC

v_call: TRBV2
cdr3_length: 12
d_call: TRBD2
j_call: TRBJ2-5
clone_size: -
cdr3_aa: CASGRVQETQYF
cdr3_nt: TGTGCCTCCGGGAGGGTACAAGAGACCCAGTACTTC

v_call: TRBV5-1
cdr3_length: 16
d_call: TRBD2
j_call: TRBJ2-1
clone_size: few
cdr3_aa: CASSPSSGGLHNEQFF
cdr3_nt: TGCGCCAGCAGCCCCTCAAGCGGGGGTCTGCACAATGAGCAGTTCTTC

v_call: TRBV6-5
cdr3_length: 14
d_call: TRBD1
j_call: TRBJ1-5
clone_size: -
cdr3_aa: CASSLQGIHQPQHF
cdr3_nt: TGTGCCAGCAGCCTACAGGGGATTCATCAGCCCCAGCATTTT

v_call: TRBV2
cdr3_length: 14
d_call: TRBD1
j_call: TRBJ1-1
clone_size: -
cdr3_aa: CASSFTGVSTEAFF
cdr3_nt: TGTGCCAGCAGTTTTACAGGGGTGAGCACTGAAGCTTTCTTT

v_call: TRBV2
cdr3_length: 13
d_call: TRBD2
j_call: TRBJ2-1
clone_size: -
cdr3_aa: CASEGLANNEQFF
cdr3_nt: TGTGCCAGCGAAGGACTAGCCAACAATGAGCAGTTCTTC

v_call: TRBV19
cdr3_length: 13
d_call: -
j_call: TRBJ2-4
clone_size: -
cdr3_aa: CASSTSPGNIQYF
cdr3_nt: TGTGCCAGTAGTACCTCTCCGGGGAACATTCAGTACTTC

v_call: TRBV2
cdr3_length: 13
d_call: -
j_call: TRBJ2-3
clone_size: -
cdr3_aa: CASSEFLRDTQYF
cdr3_nt: TGTGCCAGCAGTGAATTCCTTAGAGATACGCAGTATTTT

v_call: TRBV6-1
cdr3_length: 13
d_call: TRBD1
j_call: TRBJ2-5
clone_size: once
cdr3_aa: CGLRTGVGETQYF
cdr3_nt: TGTGGCCTCCGGACAGGGGTTGGGGAGACCCAGTACTTC

v_call: TRBV19
cdr3_length: 14
d_call: -
j_call: TRBJ2-3
clone_size: -
cdr3_aa: CASTHQDISDTQYF
cdr3_nt: TGTGCCAGTACCCATCAGGACATTTCAGATACGCAGTATTTT

v_call: TRBV27
cdr3_length: 15
d_call: -
j_call: TRBJ1-4
clone_size: -
cdr3_aa: CASSLLGRTGEKLFF
cdr3_nt: TGTGCCAGCAGTTTACTGGGGAGGACGGGTGAAAAACTGTTTTTT

v_call: TRBV5-1
cdr3_length: 14
d_call: -
j_call: TRBJ1-4
clone_size: -
cdr3_aa: CASRTQGLGGKLFF
cdr3_nt: TGCGCCAGCAGAACACAGGGTTTAGGGGGGAAACTGTTTTTT

v_call: TRBV7-2
cdr3_length: 17
d_call: TRBD2
j_call: TRBJ2-4
clone_size: -
cdr3_aa: CASSLVGLAGRRNIQYF
cdr3_nt: TGTGCCAGCAGCTTAGTCGGACTAGCGGGAAGGAGAAACATTCAGTACTTC

v_call: TRBV2
cdr3_length: 12
d_call: TRBD1
j_call: TRBJ2-7
clone_size: -
cdr3_aa: CASSGRQGEQYF
cdr3_nt: TGTGCCAGCAGCGGCAGACAGGGCGAGCAGTACTTC